These 29 T cell receptor beta chains came from one sample sequenced in a study of regulatory T cells in long-lasting Graves disease. Time point noted: newly diagnosed GD, antithyroid drugs for less than 3 months. After RNA was extracted from PBMCs, the TCR library was made from it. Building the TCR beta libraries relied on iRepertoire HTBI primers, and CDR3 regions underwent Arm-PCR. TCRdb passed the multiplex PCR reads through MiXCR, listing each CDR3 protein once. This sample carries some 410,000 distinct CDR3 sequences, roughly 15% of them seen once, and the ten largest clones take approximately 12%. These data were also reused for a study on T cells in Graves' hyperthyroidism and ophthalmopathy.

The sequencing here drew on peripheral blood mononuclear cells (PBMCs), taken at new diagnosis, from a patient treated with antithyroid drugs. Receptors were obtained from a young woman with Graves disease.

This clonotype was recorded many times. V gene TRBV28 combines with J gene TRBJ2-1, with D uncertain. The length of the CDR3 is 13 residues. V was shortened by 6 bases and J by 5 bases, with 11 bases between the two germline ends. Germline values: CDR1 MDHEN, CDR2 SYDVKM. CDR3 DNA: TGTGCCAGCAGGGTAGACACCCACAATGAGCAGTTCTTC. Translating gives CASRVDTHNEQFF.

This clonotype was recorded a few times. The chain couples TRBV7-9 to TRBJ2-2, with 12 bases lining up with TRBD2. CDR3 size: 17 residues. CDR1 and CDR2 from the germline V gene are SEHNR and FQNEAQ (reference sequence). V shed 4 bases and J 6 bases; nucleotides not matched to a gene: 9. The CDR3 spells CASSSLRLAGDSGELFF. CDR3 sequence (DNA): TGTGCCAGCAGCTCTCTCAGACTAGCGGGAGACTCCGGGGAGCTGTTTTTT.

This clonotype was counted a few times. The rearrangement links TRBV7-9 to TRBJ2-7; D might be TRBD2 (5 bases). Germline lookup yields CDR1 SEHNR and CDR2 FQNEAQ (reference sequence). The CDR3 extends over 14 amino acids. V shed 1 base and J shed 5 bases, with 12 bases lying between them. CDR3 nucleotide sequence: TGTGCCAGCAGCTTAGGACTATACGTCGACGAGCAGTACTTC. Its protein is CASSLGLYVDEQYF.

The chain is built from TRBV24-1 and TRBJ2-2, with 9 bases aligning to TRBD2. This CDR3 contains 15 residues. Trimming took 5 bases from V and 2 from J; bases not matched to a gene: 2. Germline V gene sequence: CDR1 KGHDR, CDR2 SFDVKD. Here the CDR3 DNA reads TGTGCCACCAGTGTAGCGGGAGCTAACACCGGGGAGCTGTTTTTT. Its translation: CATSVAGANTGELFF.

This clonotype was counted ten times or more. The chain recombines TRBV7-2 with TRBJ2-5; the D gene could be TRBD1 or TRBD2 (5 bases each). This CDR3 region has 14 residues. Germline CDR1 and CDR2: SGHTA and FQGNSA. V was trimmed by 5 bases and J by 5 bases, leaving 15 bases between them. CDR3 nucleotide sequence: TGTGCCAGCAGCCCCCAATCGGGACGGGAGACCCAGTACTTC. It encodes CASSPQSGRETQYF. The full variable domain, with the rest looked up from reference TRBV7-2 and TRBJ2-5, is GAGVSQSPSNKVTEKGKDVELRCDPISGHTALYWYRQSLGQGLEFLIYFQGNSAPDKSGLPSDRFSAERTGGSVSTLTIQRTQQEDSAVYLCASSPQSGRETQYFGPGTRLLVL.

This clonotype was seen at least ten times. V gene TRBV7-2 combines with J gene TRBJ2-1; D gene unclear. The CDR3 is 15 amino acids. Germline values: CDR1 SGHTA, CDR2 FQGNSA. Deletions cut 3 bases from V and 0 bases from J, with 9 bases between. This CDR3 reads CASSFSSSSYNEQFF. CDR3 DNA: TGTGCCAGCAGCTTTAGTAGCAGCTCCTACAATGAGCAGTTCTTC.

This clonotype was recorded many times. This sequence joins TRBV20-1 and TRBJ2-1, with 8 bases lining up with TRBD2. Germline-derived CDR1 and CDR2 are DFQATT and SNEGSKA (reference sequence). V lost 3 bases and J lost 9; bases outside the gene matches: 7. CDR3 length equals 13 residues. CDR3 amino acids: CSARTGGFGEQFF. The DNA for the CDR3 is TGCAGTGCTAGGACGGGGGGGTTTGGTGAGCAGTTCTTC.

This rearrangement joins TRBV6-1 to TRBJ2-3; either TRBD1 or TRBD2 may fit D (5 bases each). Germline loops: CDR1 MNHNS, CDR2 SASEGT. V lost 7 bases and J lost 4, with 18 bases in between. The CDR3 is 15 residues long. Here the CDR3 reads CASNTGTGGPDTQYF. As DNA, the CDR3 is TGTGCCAGCAACACCGGGACCGGTGGTCCAGATACGCAGTATTTT.

This rearrangement joins TRBV27 to TRBJ1-6; 7 nucleotides align to TRBD1. Unmatched junction bases numbered 12, after V lost 4 bases and J lost 12 bases. The germline V gene has CDR1 MNHEY and CDR2 SMNVEV (reference sequence). The CDR3 is 15 residues long. The CDR3 DNA follows: TGTGCCAGCAGTTCGGTCGGGACAGCCGGCAGACCCCTCCACTTT. It codes for CASSSVGTAGRPLHF.

Concerning this clonotype itself: One base away lies a much larger clone, so this may be a sequencing read error. The chain couples TRBV7-3 to TRBJ2-7; TRBD2 aligns across 10 bases. Germline V gene lookup returns CDR1 SGHTA and CDR2 FQGTGA. Trimming removed 5 bases from V and 7 bases from J; junction bases left unmatched: 11. The CDR3 totals 15 residues. The CDR3 nucleotides are TGTGCCAGCAGCCTCGGACTAGCGGAGAACAATGAGCAGTACTTC. Its protein product is CASSLGLAENNEQYF.

The rearrangement links TRBV5-1 to TRBJ1-2, with TRBD1 identical over 10 bases. V trimming: 4 bases; J trimming: 2 bases; junction bases outside the gene matches: 8. The germline CDR1 and CDR2 sequences are SGHRS and YFSETQ. The CDR3 is 16 residues long. CDR3 bases: TGCGCCAGCAGCGGAACCGGGACAGGGGAGAACTATGGCTACACCTTC. This gives the protein CASSGTGTGENYGYTF.

This chain connects TRBV28 to TRBJ2-1; 11 bases are a match to TRBD2. With V trimmed by 5 bases and J by 4 bases, 16 bases remained unmatched. The CDR3 consists of 19 residues. Germline lookup yields CDR1 MDHEN and CDR2 SYDVKM. CDR3 nucleotides: TGTGCCAGCAGTCGTCCCCCATTGACTAGCGGGACCAATTACAATGAGCAGTTCTTC. Its protein is CASSRPPLTSGTNYNEQFF.

The sample holds many counts of this clonotype. The chain is built from TRBV13 and TRBJ2-1; D unclear. Germline loops: CDR1 PRHDT, CDR2 FYEKMQ (reference sequence). Trimming shortened V by 4 bases and J by 4 bases, and 8 bases separated the two germline ends. The CDR3 runs 13 residues. CDR3 DNA: TGTGCCAGCAGCTCCGGCTATTACAATGAGCAGTTCTTC. It codes for CASSSGYYNEQFF. Complete variable domain (other parts from reference TRBV13 and TRBJ2-1): AAGVIQSPRHLIKEKRETATLKCYPIPRHDTVYWYQQGPGQDPQFLISFYEKMQSDKGSIPDRFSAQQFSDYHSELNMSSLELGDSALYFCASSSGYYNEQFFGPGTRLTVL.

This clonotype was counted many times. The genes are TRBV2 and TRBJ2-5, with 11 nucleotides matching TRBD2. The germline CDR1 and CDR2 sequences are SNHLY and FYNNEI. The CDR3 contains 17 residues. The trim removed 4 bases at V and 2 bases at J, leaving 9 bases unmatched. This CDR3 reads CASSAGGTSGQQETQYF. In nucleotides, the CDR3 is TGTGCCAGCAGTGCTGGGGGGACTAGCGGACAACAAGAGACCCAGTACTTC.

For this clonotype: This sequence may be a read error, since a much larger clone differs from it by one base. This chain uses TRBV20-1 with TRBJ2-1; 7 nucleotides match TRBD2. CDR3 length equals 14 residues. With 5 bases clipped from V and 10 bases from J, the junction kept 14 bases outside the gene matches. Germline CDR1 reads DFQATT; CDR2 reads SNEGSKA (reference sequence). The CDR3 loop reads CSAPPSGPSYEQFF. CDR3 in DNA: TGCAGTGCTCCCCCTAGCGGACCTTCCTACGAGCAGTTCTTC.

In regard to this clonotype: One base away lies a much larger clone, so this may be a sequencing read error. The chain links TRBV28 to TRBJ2-1, with TRBD2 matching over 8 bases. Germline assignment: CDR1 MDHEN and CDR2 SYDVKM. V lost 3 bases to trimming and J lost 0 bases; unmatched junction nucleotides: 4. The length of the CDR3 is 16 residues. The CDR3 is CASSFVAGGSYNEQFF. The CDR3 DNA reads as TGTGCCAGCAGTTTTGTTGCGGGGGGCTCCTACAATGAGCAGTTCTTC.

This clonotype occurred many times. This sequence joins TRBV28 and TRBJ2-1, with D perhaps matching TRBD1 or TRBD2 (5 bases each). V was cut by 6 bases and J by 9 bases, with 12 bases left in between. The CDR3 length is 12 residues. CDR1 is MDHEN, CDR2 SYDVKM, per germline. The CDR3 spells CASSLVGTEQFF. For the CDR3, the DNA is TGTGCCAGCAGCCTCGTTGGGACTGAGCAGTTCTTC.

V gene TRBV7-3 combines with J gene TRBJ1-1, with D possibly being TRBD1 (6 bases). Germline assignment: CDR1 SGHTA and CDR2 FQGTGA. Trimming left V 2 bases short and J 3 bases short, with 19 bases between. The CDR3 sequence is 17 residues long. The CDR3 is CASSLGGGRGTDTEAFF. CDR3 coding DNA: TGTGCCAGCAGCTTAGGGGGAGGAAGGGGGACGGACACTGAAGCTTTCTTT.

This clonotype was counted ten times or more. The chain joins TRBV3-1 to TRBJ1-1; D is undetermined. Germline V gene sequence: CDR1 LGHDT, CDR2 YNNKEL (reference sequence). The V gene lost 4 bases and the J gene lost 0 bases, with 9 bases spanning the gap. The CDR3 loop spans 14 amino acids. CDR3: CASSRLEVNTEAFF. The CDR3 coding sequence is TGTGCCAGCAGCCGACTGGAGGTGAACACTGAAGCTTTCTTT.

This clonotype came up a few times. V and J are TRBV6-6 and TRBJ2-6; 8 nucleotides match TRBD2. Trimming at V came to 0 bases and at J to 0 bases, leaving 7 bases not matched to a gene. The CDR3 contains 19 residues. Germline lookup yields CDR1 MNHNY and CDR2 SVGAGI (reference sequence). The CDR3 DNA reads TGTGCCAGCAGTTACTCGAGATTTGCGGGGGGCTCTGGGGCCAACGTCCTGACTTTC. The encoded protein is CASSYSRFAGGSGANVLTF.

This clonotype was picked up many times. The gene calls are TRBV3-1 and TRBJ2-1; D is unresolved. The germline CDR1 and CDR2 sequences are LGHDT and YNNKEL (reference sequence). The CDR3 contains 12 residues. Trimming took off 3 bases at V and 3 bases at J, with 3 bases between the two ends. The chain's CDR3 is CASSHNYNEQFF. CDR3 bases: TGTGCCAGCAGCCACAACTACAATGAGCAGTTCTTC.

As for this clonotype: A much larger clone lies one base from this, so it may be a read error. The genes are TRBV30 and TRBJ1-2, with 7 bases identical to TRBD1. Germline V gene data show CDR1 as GTSNPN and CDR2 as SVGIG (reference sequence). V gave up 7 bases and J gave up 5 bases; unmatched junction bases: 10. The CDR3 runs to 13 residues. The CDR3 DNA sequence: TGTGCCTACTCCCGGGACAGCGGTTATGGCTACACCTTC. Amino acids: CAYSRDSGYGYTF.

This clonotype came up many times. The genes are TRBV24-1 and TRBJ1-2; D gene uncertain. V was trimmed by 4 bases and J by 2 bases, leaving 13 bases between them. Germline V gene sequence: CDR1 KGHDR, CDR2 SFDVKD. The CDR3 covers 15 residues. CDR3: CATSDPGEGNYGYTF. CDR3 nucleotide sequence: TGTGCCACCAGTGACCCCGGAGAGGGAAACTATGGCTACACCTTC.

This clonotype occurred many times. The V call is TRBV28, the J call TRBJ1-2; TRBD1 matches at 8 bases. The CDR3 extends over 15 amino acids. The germline gives CDR1 MDHEN, CDR2 SYDVKM. V gave up 6 bases and J gave up 4 bases; unmatched junction bases: 10. CDR3 coding DNA: TGTGCCAGCAGCGATCCTACAGGGGGGGGCTATGGCTACACCTTC. Protein sequence: CASSDPTGGGYGYTF.

The table lists this clonotype with many counts. The chain recombines TRBV20-1 with TRBJ2-1; D is uncertain. The germline gives CDR1 DFQATT, CDR2 SNEGSKA (reference sequence). The CDR3 has 13 amino acids. Trimming took 1 base from V and 9 from J, leaving 13 bases between them. CDR3 region: CSARGGLVGEQFF. CDR3 DNA sequence: TGCAGTGCTAGAGGTGGGCTAGTTGGTGAGCAGTTCTTC.

At least ten counts were recorded for this clonotype. The chain links TRBV20-1 to TRBJ2-1; D might be TRBD1 (6 bases). Trimming left V 1 base short and J 6 bases short, with 16 bases between. The germline V gene encodes CDR1 DFQATT and CDR2 SNEGSKA (reference sequence). The CDR3 extends over 15 amino acids. The CDR3 nucleotides read TGCAGTGCTAGAGTCCGGGACAAGGCCCTCAATGAGCAGTTCTTC. It translates to CSARVRDKALNEQFF.

This clonotype turned up a few times. J is TRBJ2-4 and V is TRBV7-9; perhaps TRBD2 as D (5 bases). V dropped 1 base and J dropped 7 bases, with 14 bases sitting between them. Germline CDR1 SEHNR, CDR2 FQNEAQ (reference sequence). The CDR3 loop spans 15 amino acids. The DNA of the CDR3 is TGTGCCAGCAGCTTAGATGGGAGCGGCGAGAACATTCAGTACTTC. Amino acids: CASSLDGSGENIQYF. Full variable domain (remainder filled in from reference TRBV7-9 and TRBJ2-4): DTGVSQNPRHKITKRGQNVTFRCDPISEHNRLYWYRQTLGQGPEFLTYFQNEAQLEKSRLLSDRFSAERPKGSFSTLEIQRTEQGDSAMYLCASSLDGSGENIQYFGAGTRLSVL.

A note on this clonotype: A far larger clone is off by one base, so a read error is likely. V and J are TRBV7-2 and TRBJ2-1, with unresolved D. Per germline, CDR1 SGHTA and CDR2 FQGNSA. The CDR3 loop spans 11 amino acids. The CDR3 loop is CAGSLATEQFF. CDR3 sequence (DNA): TGTGCCGGCAGCTTAGCCACTGAGCAGTTCTTC.

This clonotype was picked up many times. The V call is TRBV10-3, the J call TRBJ2-2, with 7 bases aligning to TRBD1. Germline assignment: CDR1 ENHRY and CDR2 SYGVKD. The CDR3 is 14 amino acids. V trimming: 7 bases; J trimming: 1 base; junction bases outside the gene matches: 3. The CDR3 loop is CAITDRRNTGELFF. CDR3 DNA: TGTGCCATCACGGACAGGAGGAACACCGGGGAGCTGTTTTTT.